The 30 T cell receptor beta chains below all came from one sample that was sequenced in a study of blood T cell repertoires in COVID-19 (dated by TCRdb to the early 2020s). The library relied on the immunoSEQ multiplex PCR assay. TCRdb obtained this table from immuneACCESS and retained in-frame rearrangements with V and J assigned. These tables miss some clones; where compared with another copy, unresolved V genes account for less than half of the shortfall, and the remainder is unexplained. For this sample the table gives more than 85,000 clones, of which 80% to 90% were detected only once. Together, the top ten hold around 2% of the sample. Input material: peripheral blood. Source of these receptors: a man between 45 and 60 years old with COVID-19, enrolled during active disease.

This clone was recorded only once. This rearrangement joins TRBV5-8 to TRBJ2-3, with D tentatively TRBD2 (5 bases). V gave up 5 bases and J gave up 5 bases, with 21 bases separating them. Germline loops: CDR1 SGHTS, CDR2 YDEGEE. The CDR3 covers 16 residues. The CDR3 nucleotides read TGTGCCAGCAGACCGTCGGGCCGCTCCGCGGGAGATACGCAGTATTTT. Encoded protein: CASRPSGRSAGDTQYF.

This chain connects TRBV4-1 to TRBJ1-6; 7 nucleotides line up with TRBD1. Germline CDR1 is MGHRA and CDR2 is YSYEKL. The CDR3 has 16 amino acids. Germline trimming cut 1 base from V and 4 bases from J; bases unmatched to any gene: 4. The CDR3 sequence is CASSQGQGRYNSPLHF. The CDR3 DNA sequence: TGCGCCAGCAGCCAAGGACAGGGAAGGTATAATTCACCCCTCCACTTT.

The CDR3 is CASNGLAEADTQYF. DNA of the CDR3: TGTGCCAGCAACGGACTAGCGGAGGCAGATACGCAGTATTTT. J is TRBJ2-3 and V is TRBV27; 10 positions match TRBD2. Germline values: CDR1 MNHEY, CDR2 SMNVEV (reference sequence). With V trimmed by 7 bases and J by 4 bases, 5 bases remained unmatched. The CDR3 spans 14 residues.

This clone has only one observation. The chain couples TRBV11-2 to TRBJ2-5; 7 bases line up with TRBD2. CDR1 is SGHAT, CDR2 FQNNGV, per germline. The CDR3 is 18 amino acids. V was pared by 0 bases and J by 5 bases, with 15 bases of the junction left unmatched. The CDR3: CASSLDPLSVGGTETQYF. The CDR3 coding sequence is TGTGCCAGCAGCTTAGATCCTTTGAGTGTCGGGGGGACGGAGACCCAGTACTTC.

The chain combines TRBV6-2 or TRBV6-3 with TRBJ2-7; a weak D match, TRBD2 (5 bases). Trimming left V 6 bases short and J 1 base short, with 13 bases between. Germline CDR1 MNHEY, CDR2 SVGEGT. The CDR3 consists of 14 residues. The CDR3 coding sequence is TGTGCCAGCAGCCACCGACTAAGATCCTACGAGCAGTACTTC. Its protein product is CASSHRLRSYEQYF.

About this clone itself: Other DNA sequences from this sample encode an identical CDR3 as well. The gene calls are TRBV3-1 (or the pseudogene TRBV3-2) and TRBJ1-1; D gene ambiguous. Germline V CDR1 and CDR2: LGHDT, YNNKEL (reference sequence). The CDR3 is 14 residues long. Trimming stripped 4 bases from V and 2 bases from J, with 11 bases between. The CDR3 spells CASSRGQLNTEAFF. DNA for the CDR3: TGTGCCAGCAGCCGTGGGCAGCTAAACACTGAAGCTTTCTTT.

The V gene is TRBV4-1, the J gene TRBJ2-7; D might be TRBD1 (6 bases). The V gene lost 6 bases and the J gene lost 4 bases, with 16 bases spanning the gap. Germline V CDR1 and CDR2: MGHRA, YSYEKL. The CDR3 spans 14 residues. CDR3 sequence: CASSIRTDGYEQYF. The CDR3, as DNA: TGCGCCAGCAGTATAAGGACAGATGGGTACGAGCAGTACTTC.

The chain has TRBV25-1 and TRBJ2-3; perhaps TRBD1 as D (6 bases). Germline values: CDR1 MGHDK, CDR2 SYGVNS. V lost 4 bases and J 2 bases, leaving 16 bases between the germline ends. The CDR3 length is 16 residues. CDR3 sequence: CASSGPLGAPTDTQYF. CDR3 nucleotide sequence: TGTGCCAGCAGTGGCCCTTTGGGGGCCCCCACAGATACGCAGTATTTT. Full variable domain (missing parts from reference TRBV25-1 and TRBJ2-3): EADIYQTPRYLVIGTGKKITLECSQTMGHDKMYWYQQDPGMELHLIHYSYGVNSTEKGDLSSESTVSRIRTEHFPLTLESARPSHTSQYLCASSGPLGAPTDTQYFGPGTRLTVL.

This clone was seen a few times. The same CDR3 arises from other DNA sequences in this sample as well. The chain is built from TRBV19 and TRBJ1-1, with a possible D match to TRBD1 (6 bases). This CDR3 spans 14 amino acids. The germline CDR1 and CDR2 sequences are LNHDA and SQIVND (reference sequence). Trimming left V 3 bases short and J 2 bases short, with 10 bases between. The CDR3 bases are TGTGCCAGTAGTATTCTACAGGGTAACACTGAAGCTTTCTTT. Protein product: CASSILQGNTEAFF. Drawing the rest from reference TRBV19 and TRBJ1-1, the complete variable domain is DGGITQSPKYLFRKEGQNVTLSCEQNLNHDAMYWYRQDPGQGLRLIYYSQIVNDFQKGDIAEGYSVSREKKESFPLTVTSAQKNPTAFYLCASSILQGNTEAFFGQGTRLTVV.

The sample holds a few counts of this clone. The chain joins TRBV29-1 to TRBJ2-1, with TRBD1 matching 9 bases. In germline, CDR1 is SQVTM, CDR2 ANQGSEA. The CDR3 contains 14 residues. The ends lost 5 bases at V and 7 bases at J; junction bases unmatched: 9. CDR3 loop: CSVLGQGKINEQFF. CDR3 nucleotide sequence: TGCAGCGTTTTGGGACAGGGTAAAATTAATGAGCAGTTCTTC.

This chain uses TRBV27 with TRBJ2-2; 9 nucleotides agree with TRBD2. Germline CDR1 MNHEY, CDR2 SMNVEV (reference sequence). The CDR3 is made up of 17 amino acids. J was trimmed by 0 bases and V by 2 bases; bases with no gene match: 4. CDR3 nucleotides: TGTGCCAGCAGTTTAATCCCTAGCGGGGCGAACACCGGGGAGCTGTTTTTT. It is translated as CASSLIPSGANTGELFF.

The rearrangement joins TRBV5-6 to TRBJ2-3, with D perhaps matching TRBD2 (5 bases). V was shortened by 0 bases and J by 4 bases, with 9 bases between the two germline ends. Germline V gene lookup returns CDR1 SGHDT and CDR2 YYEEEE. The CDR3 runs 14 residues. The CDR3, as DNA: TGTGCCAGCAGCTTGGCAGCCGGGGCAGATACGCAGTATTTT. This encodes CASSLAAGADTQYF.

This sequence joins TRBV7-3 and TRBJ2-2; D call uncertain. The CDR3 spans 14 residues. V was cut by 1 base and J by 9 bases, with 12 bases left in between. CDR1 and CDR2 from the germline V gene are SGHTA and FQGTGA. CDR3 nucleotides: TGTGCCAGCAGCTTAAAGGAACAGCCCCGGGAGCTGTTTTTT. This gives the protein CASSLKEQPRELFF. The complete variable domain, with remaining parts taken from reference TRBV7-3 and TRBJ2-2, reads GAGVSQTPSNKVTEKGKYVELRCDPISGHTALYWYRQSLGQGPEFLIYFQGTGAADDSGLPNDRFFAVRPEGSVSTLKIQRTERGDSAVYLCASSLKEQPRELFFGEGSRLTVL.

This clone appeared a few times. The same CDR3 can be traced to other DNA sequences in this sample. The chain uses TRBV6-6 and TRBJ2-1; D is undetermined. Germline CDR1 and CDR2: MNHNY and SVGAGI (reference sequence). The CDR3 spans 11 residues. Trimming shortened V by 7 bases and J by 5 bases, and 6 bases separated the two germline ends. The CDR3 region is CASTHNNEQFF. The DNA for the CDR3 is TGTGCCAGCACGCACAACAATGAGCAGTTCTTC.

The rearrangement joins TRBV4-3 to TRBJ2-2; 10 bases line up with TRBD2. The trim removed 4 bases at V and 2 bases at J, leaving 4 bases unmatched. Germline lookup yields CDR1 LGHNA and CDR2 YSLEER. The CDR3 runs to 16 residues. CDR3 DNA sequence: TGCGCCAGCAGCCCCTTAGCGGGGGGTAACACCGGGGAGCTGTTTTTT. This encodes CASSPLAGGNTGELFF.

The J gene is TRBJ1-5, the V gene TRBV27, with unresolved D. The germline V gene has CDR1 MNHEY and CDR2 SMNVEV (reference sequence). The CDR3 is 13 residues long. Trimming stripped 8 bases from V and 0 bases from J, with 8 bases between. The CDR3 here is CASAGNSNQPQHF. CDR3 nucleotide sequence: TGTGCCAGCGCAGGAAATAGCAATCAGCCCCAGCATTTT.

V gene TRBV7-9 combines with J gene TRBJ1-2, with D perhaps matching TRBD1 (5 bases). The CDR3 length is 16 residues. V was pared by 1 base and J by 8 bases, with 20 bases between. The V gene's germline CDR1 is SEHNR and CDR2 FQNEAQ (reference sequence). The CDR3 region has the DNA TGTGCCAGCAGCTTAGGCCCGTATTCTGGGGCCTGGGGCTACACCTTC. Translation: CASSLGPYSGAWGYTF.

This chain connects TRBV9 to TRBJ1-3; D is unclear. The CDR3 runs 12 residues. Per germline, CDR1 SGDLS and CDR2 YYNGEE. The V end was cut by 5 bases, the J end by 4 bases, with 7 bases between. CDR3 in amino acids: CASSTYGNTIYF. The CDR3 coding sequence is TGTGCCAGCAGTACCTACGGAAACACCATATATTTT.

This sequence joins TRBV24-1 and TRBJ2-2; 7 nucleotides line up with TRBD1. Germline V gene sequence: CDR1 KGHDR, CDR2 SFDVKD. V shed 1 base, J shed 0 bases, and the junction held 4 bases outside the gene matches. This CDR3 spans 17 amino acids. The CDR3 here is CATSDFSGTANTGELFF. The CDR3 region has the DNA TGTGCCACCAGTGATTTTTCCGGGACAGCGAACACCGGGGAGCTGTTTTTT.

The chain is built from TRBV29-1 and TRBJ2-2; TRBD2 is a possible D gene (6 bases). Deletions cut 4 bases from V and 7 bases from J, with 13 bases between. The germline gives CDR1 SQVTM, CDR2 ANQGSEA. The CDR3 consists of 13 residues. CDR3 sequence (DNA): TGCAGCGTTGGGACCTGGGGAGGCGGGGAGCTGTTTTTT. This codes for CSVGTWGGGELFF.

This chain uses TRBV29-1 with TRBJ1-2; possibly TRBD1 for D (6 bases). CDR1 is SQVTM and CDR2 is ANQGSEA in the germline V gene. This CDR3 is built from 15 residues. The ends were cut back, 1 base at V and 4 bases at J, with 16 bases in the middle. CDR3 nucleotide sequence: TGCAGCGTTGAAGCGGACAACACCAGGGGCTATGGCTACACCTTC. It codes for CSVEADNTRGYGYTF.

This clone was detected a few times. The rearrangement uses TRBV19 and TRBJ1-6; TRBD1 agrees at 7 bases. Unmatched junction bases numbered 6, after V lost 4 bases and J lost 6 bases. Germline V gives CDR1 LNHDA, CDR2 SQIVND (reference sequence). The CDR3 loop spans 15 amino acids. The CDR3 DNA is TGTGCCAGTAGTAAAGACAGGGTTGGTAATTCACCCCTCCACTTT. Protein: CASSKDRVGNSPLHF. Full variable domain (rest looked up from reference TRBV19 and TRBJ1-6): DGGITQSPKYLFRKEGQNVTLSCEQNLNHDAMYWYRQDPGQGLRLIYYSQIVNDFQKGDIAEGYSVSREKKESFPLTVTSAQKNPTAFYLCASSKDRVGNSPLHFGNGTRLTVT.

The chain carries TRBV19 and TRBJ1-1, with TRBD1 matching 12 bases. This CDR3 region has 15 residues. Germline V gene data show CDR1 as LNHDA and CDR2 as SQIVND (reference sequence). J gave up 7 bases and V 5 bases, and 8 bases lay outside the gene matches. In DNA, the CDR3 is TGTGCCAGTAGTTTGTGGGGACAGGGGGCATTTGAAGCTTTCTTT. It codes for CASSLWGQGAFEAFF.

The genes are TRBV10-3 and TRBJ1-6; the D gene is possibly TRBD1 (6 bases). Germline values: CDR1 ENHRY, CDR2 SYGVKD. The V end lost 6 bases, the J end lost 11 bases, and 14 bases lay between the germline ends. This CDR3 is built from 13 residues. This CDR3 is CAIRGHYDTPLHF. The DNA for the CDR3 is TGTGCCATCAGGGGACATTATGATACACCCCTCCACTTT.

V is TRBV15 and J is TRBJ1-2; D perhaps matches TRBD1 (6 bases). V lost 1 base, J lost 8 bases, and 11 bases lay in between. The germline V gene has CDR1 LNHNV and CDR2 YYDKDF (reference sequence). The CDR3 extends over 13 amino acids. CDR3 in DNA: TGTGCCACCAGCAGAGGGGGGGGCTGGGGCTACACCTTC. Amino acids: CATSRGGGWGYTF.

J is TRBJ2-2 and V is TRBV14; a possible D gene is TRBD2 (5 bases). The CDR3 covers 17 residues. The V end lost 7 bases, the J end lost 0 bases, and 18 bases lay between the germline ends. The V gene's germline CDR1 is SGHDN and CDR2 FVKESK. CDR3 protein: CASTSPAAGSNTGELFF. DNA of the CDR3: TGTGCCAGCACCTCCCCGGCGGCGGGCTCGAACACCGGGGAGCTGTTTTTT.

The chain has TRBV12-3 or TRBV12-4 and TRBJ1-2, with a weak D call TRBD1 (6 bases). The V gene lost 5 bases and the J gene lost 7 bases, with 14 bases spanning the gap. There are 13 residues in the CDR3. CDR3 region: CASSPRSRGGYTF. DNA for the CDR3: TGTGCCAGCAGTCCGAGGTCCAGGGGTGGCTACACCTTC.

This chain joins TRBV5-4 and TRBJ1-1; D call uncertain. Trimming removed 2 bases at V and 0 bases at J, with 5 bases between. The CDR3 has 13 residues. Germline CDR1 reads SGHNT; CDR2 reads YYREEE (reference sequence). CDR3 region: CASSLQMNTEAFF. The CDR3 nucleotides are TGTGCCAGCAGCTTACAGATGAACACTGAAGCTTTCTTT.

This chain joins TRBV6-5 and TRBJ2-2, with D unresolved. Trimming took 5 bases from V and 6 from J, leaving 10 bases between them. Germline loops: CDR1 MNHEY, CDR2 SVGAGI. The CDR3 runs 13 residues. The CDR3 region is CASSLSRAGELFF. The CDR3, as DNA: TGTGCCAGCAGTCTCTCTAGAGCCGGGGAGCTGTTTTTT.

The chain recombines TRBV7-2 with TRBJ2-1, with D possibly matching TRBD2 (6 bases). The V gene's germline CDR1 is SGHTA and CDR2 FQGNSA. V was shortened by 2 bases and J by 6 bases, with 17 bases between the two germline ends. The CDR3 loop spans 16 amino acids. The CDR3 nucleotides read TGTGCCAGCAGCTTATCCCCGACGCGGGGTCTCAATGAGCAGTTCTTC. As protein: CASSLSPTRGLNEQFF.